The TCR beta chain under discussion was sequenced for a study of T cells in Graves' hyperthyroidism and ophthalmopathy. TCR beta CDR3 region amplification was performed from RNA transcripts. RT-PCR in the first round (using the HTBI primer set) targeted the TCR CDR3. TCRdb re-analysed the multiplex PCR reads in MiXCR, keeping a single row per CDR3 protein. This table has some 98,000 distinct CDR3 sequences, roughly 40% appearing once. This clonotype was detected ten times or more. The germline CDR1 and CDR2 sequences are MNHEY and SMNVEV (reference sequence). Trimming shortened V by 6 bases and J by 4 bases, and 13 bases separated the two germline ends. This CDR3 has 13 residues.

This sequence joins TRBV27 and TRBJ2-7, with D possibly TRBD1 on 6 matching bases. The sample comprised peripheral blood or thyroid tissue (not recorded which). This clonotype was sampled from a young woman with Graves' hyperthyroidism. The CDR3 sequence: CASSPGALYEQYF. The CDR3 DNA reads TGTGCCAGCAGCCCAGGGGCACTTTACGAGCAGTACTTC.